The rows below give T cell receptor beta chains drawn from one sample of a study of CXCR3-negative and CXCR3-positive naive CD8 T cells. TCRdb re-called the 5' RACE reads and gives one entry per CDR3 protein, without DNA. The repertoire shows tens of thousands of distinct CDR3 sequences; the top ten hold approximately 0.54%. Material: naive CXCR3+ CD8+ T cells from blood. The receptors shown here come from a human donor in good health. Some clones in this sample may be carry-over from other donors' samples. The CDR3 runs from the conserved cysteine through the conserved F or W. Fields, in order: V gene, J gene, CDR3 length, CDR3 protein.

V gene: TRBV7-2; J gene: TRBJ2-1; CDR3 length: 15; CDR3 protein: CASSFTGDNYNEQFF
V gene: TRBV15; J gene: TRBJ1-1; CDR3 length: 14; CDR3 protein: CATSSLTMNSEAFF
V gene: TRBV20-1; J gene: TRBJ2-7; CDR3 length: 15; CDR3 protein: CSARDAWGKLYEQYF
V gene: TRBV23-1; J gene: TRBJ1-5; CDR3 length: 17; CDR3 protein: CASSLIDRDYSNQPQHF
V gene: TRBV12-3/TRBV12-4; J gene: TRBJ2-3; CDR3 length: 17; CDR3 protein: CASTPGLLRSVTDTQYF
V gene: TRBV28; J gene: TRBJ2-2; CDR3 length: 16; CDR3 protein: CASSPRGGVATGELFF
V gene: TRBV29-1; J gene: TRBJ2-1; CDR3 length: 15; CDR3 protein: CSVSTTELTYNEQFF
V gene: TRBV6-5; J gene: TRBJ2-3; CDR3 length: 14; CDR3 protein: CASTTGGPTDTQYF
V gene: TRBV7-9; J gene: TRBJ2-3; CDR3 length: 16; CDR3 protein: CASRNRQGGFPDTQYF
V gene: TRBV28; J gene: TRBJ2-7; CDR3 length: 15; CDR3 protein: CASSSFRVLYYEQYF
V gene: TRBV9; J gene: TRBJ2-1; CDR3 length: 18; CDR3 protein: CASSVFSRTSGMSNEQFF
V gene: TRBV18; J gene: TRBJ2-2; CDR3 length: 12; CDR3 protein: CASSPGTGELFF
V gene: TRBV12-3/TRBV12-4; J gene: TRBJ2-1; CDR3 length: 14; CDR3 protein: CASSFRGNGNEQFF
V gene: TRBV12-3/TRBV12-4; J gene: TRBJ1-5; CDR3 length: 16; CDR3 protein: CASSFQTGYSNQPQHF
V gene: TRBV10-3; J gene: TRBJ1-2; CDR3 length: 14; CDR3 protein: CAISDRGVNYGYTF
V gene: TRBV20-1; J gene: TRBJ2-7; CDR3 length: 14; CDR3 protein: CSARGRDTLYEQYF
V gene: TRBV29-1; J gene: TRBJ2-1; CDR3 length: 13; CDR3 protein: CSVLGLAGVEQFF
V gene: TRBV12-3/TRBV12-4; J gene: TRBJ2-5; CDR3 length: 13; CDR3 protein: CASSLSGDETQYF
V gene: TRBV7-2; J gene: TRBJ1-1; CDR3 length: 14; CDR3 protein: CASSLVVSSPEAFF
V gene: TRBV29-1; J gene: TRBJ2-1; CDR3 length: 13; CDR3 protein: CSVPASSYNEQFF
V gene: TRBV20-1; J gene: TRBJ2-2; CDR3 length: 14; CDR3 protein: CSARTSGNTGELFF
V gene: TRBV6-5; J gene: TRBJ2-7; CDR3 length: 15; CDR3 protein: CASSLRDSPSYEQYF
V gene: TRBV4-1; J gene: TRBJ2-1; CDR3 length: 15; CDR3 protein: CASSQMDSSYNEQFF
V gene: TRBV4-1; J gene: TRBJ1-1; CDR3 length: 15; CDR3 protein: CASSQSSHLNTEAFF
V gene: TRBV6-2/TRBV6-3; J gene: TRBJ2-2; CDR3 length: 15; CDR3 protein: CASSYVSGGPGELFF
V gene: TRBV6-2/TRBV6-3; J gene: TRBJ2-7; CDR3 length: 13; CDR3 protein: CASSYDRQYEQYF
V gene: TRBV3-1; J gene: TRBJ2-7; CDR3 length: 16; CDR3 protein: CASSHVASGPTYEQYF
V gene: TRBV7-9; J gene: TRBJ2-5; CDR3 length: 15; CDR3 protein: CASSLYGPNQETQYF
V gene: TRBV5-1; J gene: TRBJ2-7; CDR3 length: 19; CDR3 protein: CASRFGTEETSGNSYEQYF
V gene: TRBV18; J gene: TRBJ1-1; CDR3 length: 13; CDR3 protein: CASSRGADTEAFF
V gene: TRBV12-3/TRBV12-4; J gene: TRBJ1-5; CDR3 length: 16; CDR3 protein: CASSPPGSGGSQPQHF
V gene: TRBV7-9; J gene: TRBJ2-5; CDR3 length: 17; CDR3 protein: CASSLQTSGSPGETQYF
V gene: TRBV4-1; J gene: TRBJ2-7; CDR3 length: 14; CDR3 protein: CASSPGQTLYEQYF
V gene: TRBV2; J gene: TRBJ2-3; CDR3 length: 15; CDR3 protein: CARLGGRGSTDTQYF
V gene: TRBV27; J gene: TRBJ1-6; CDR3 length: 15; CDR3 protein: CASNFGVAVNSPLHF
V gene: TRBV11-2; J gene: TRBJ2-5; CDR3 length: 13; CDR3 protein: CASSSPGGETQYF
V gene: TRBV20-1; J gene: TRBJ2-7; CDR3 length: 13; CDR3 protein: CSARGLRSYEQYF
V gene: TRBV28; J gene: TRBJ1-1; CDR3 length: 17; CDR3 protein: CASSTLPGTVTNTEAFF
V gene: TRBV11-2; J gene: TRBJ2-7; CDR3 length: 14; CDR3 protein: CASSFAGTTYEQYF
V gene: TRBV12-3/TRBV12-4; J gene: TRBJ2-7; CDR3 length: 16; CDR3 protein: CASSSPTDRSRDEQYF
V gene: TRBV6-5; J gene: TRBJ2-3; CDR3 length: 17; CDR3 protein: CASSYGREEGITDTQYF
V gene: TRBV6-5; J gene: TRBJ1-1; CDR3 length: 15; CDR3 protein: CASSHYRTLNTEAFF